This T cell receptor (beta chain) was documented in a study of T cell responses to AZD1222 COVID-19 vaccine. Remarks on this clone: What it recognizes is unknown.

The method was immunoSEQ multiplex PCR; TCRdb's version includes in-frame clones alone and lacks a portion of them. The repertoire holds around 110,000 clones, about 88% seen once, with 7.5% in the top ten. The study's findings and limits: Nearly half of spike-specific TCRs reportedly target unmutated variant regions. Among the donors, most were white British and more were female, and clonal diversity was possibly underestimated. At baseline, just a handful of AZD1222 recipients tested seropositive.

The CDR3 is 19 amino acids. Trimming removed 3 bases from V and 3 bases from J; junction bases left unmatched: 16. Germline CDR1 is SGHTS and CDR2 is YDEGEE. This specimen consisted of peripheral blood, obtained on day 0 of AZD1222 vaccination. V gene TRBV5-8 combines with J gene TRBJ1-3; 9 positions match TRBD1. This receptor was taken from an adult in good health. CDR3: CASSSQLTRQGVYGNTIYF. The CDR3 region has the DNA TGTGCCAGCAGCTCTCAACTGACCCGACAGGGGGTATATGGAAACACCATATATTTT. The complete variable domain, with remaining parts taken from reference TRBV5-8 and TRBJ1-3, reads EAGVTQSPTHLIKTRGQQATLRCSPISGHTSVYWYQQALGLGLQFLLWYDEGEERNRGNFPPRFSGRQFPNYSSELNVNALELEDSALYLCASSSQLTRQGVYGNTIYFGEGSWLTVV.